This TCR beta chain was sequenced for a study of response to subunit inactivated influenza vaccine. MiXCR, applied by TCRdb to the RT-PCR reads, yields one record per CDR3 protein. The data hold over 150,000 distinct CDR3 sequences, with roughly a tenth observed a single time. For this clonotype: Its specificity is unknown.

General study results and limits: It was suggested by the authors that few new T cells are recruited by each seasonal influenza vaccination.

Source: CD8+ T cells sorted from PBMCs, taken about 24 months after vaccination. The TCR was taken from a man between 50 and 69 years old who received an inactivated influenza vaccine.

The CDR3 is CASSFPAGGSTDTQYF. In DNA form, the CDR3 reads TGTGCCAGCAGCTTCCCCGCCGGAGGAAGCACAGATACGCAGTATTTT. The V call is TRBV7-9, the J call TRBJ2-3; D might be TRBD2 (5 bases). Trimming took 3 bases from V and 0 from J, leaving 13 bases between them. Germline V gene sequence: CDR1 SEHNR, CDR2 FQNEAQ (reference sequence). The CDR3 has 16 amino acids.